The 30 T cell receptor beta chains presented below share a single source sample, sequenced in a study of blood T cell repertoires in COVID-19 (dated by TCRdb to the early 2020s). The library was generated by the immunoSEQ multiplex PCR assay. TCRdb carries this immuneACCESS record with in-frame sequences only. Its versions omit some clonotypes, under half of them owing to an unresolved V gene in the studies checked, with the rest unexplained. The table for this sample lists about 90,000 clones; less than 80% of them were counted only once. In total, the top ten clones hold about an eighth of the sample. The sample taken for sequencing was peripheral blood. The receptors shown here come from a woman aged 80 or over with acute or convalescent COVID-19.

The chain uses TRBV11-2 and TRBJ2-3; TRBD2 agrees at 14 bases. Losses at the gene ends were 1 base for V and 9 bases for J; bases not matched to a gene: 9. The CDR3 length is 17 residues. From germline, CDR1 is SGHAT and CDR2 FQNNGV. The CDR3 sequence is CASSLARGLAGVRTQYF. The CDR3 DNA sequence: TGTGCCAGCAGCTTAGCCCGGGGACTAGCGGGGGTTCGAACGCAGTATTTT.

This clone came up a few times. The chain links TRBV29-1 to TRBJ2-1, with a possible D match to TRBD1 (5 bases). Germline V gives CDR1 SQVTM, CDR2 ANQGSEA. This CDR3 contains 13 residues. Trimming took 6 bases from V and 5 from J, leaving 14 bases between them. The CDR3 DNA reads as TGCAGCGTCGACAGCTGGACGAACAATGAGCAGTTCTTC. This translates into CSVDSWTNNEQFF.

Ten or more counts support this clone. The gene calls are TRBV30 and TRBJ2-7; tentatively, D is TRBD2 (5 bases). Germline lookup yields CDR1 GTSNPN and CDR2 SVGIG (reference sequence). Trimming shortened V by 0 bases and J by 8 bases, and 17 bases separated the two germline ends. This CDR3 is built from 14 residues. This chain's CDR3 is CAWSVTAGLGKQYF. CDR3 coding DNA: TGTGCCTGGAGTGTAACCGCAGGACTGGGGAAGCAGTACTTC.

V and J are TRBV12-3 or TRBV12-4 and TRBJ2-3; D remains unclear. V lost 4 bases and J lost 4, with 9 bases in between. CDR3 length: 13 residues. CDR3 residues: CASSSGIPDTQYF. CDR3 DNA: TGTGCCAGCAGTTCAGGAATTCCAGATACGCAGTATTTT.

This rearrangement joins TRBV5-1 to TRBJ1-4; D uncertain. The CDR3 is made up of 15 amino acids. The V gene lost 1 base and the J gene lost 4 bases, with 11 bases spanning the gap. The germline V gene encodes CDR1 SGHRS and CDR2 YFSETQ. The chain's CDR3 is CASSLLLPNNEKLFF. The CDR3 DNA reads as TGCGCCAGCAGCTTGTTACTTCCGAATAATGAAAAACTGTTTTTT.

V gene TRBV4-3 combines with J gene TRBJ1-2; a possible D gene is TRBD1 (5 bases). The ends were cut back, 0 bases at V and 5 bases at J, with 19 bases in the middle. Germline V CDR1 and CDR2: LGHNA, YSLEER. The length of the CDR3 is 17 residues. CDR3 in DNA: TGCGCCAGCAGCCAAGAATTTAAGCACAGGCGTGGATATGGCTACACCTTC. Amino acid sequence: CASSQEFKHRRGYGYTF.

This clone was observed a single time. V and J are TRBV28 and TRBJ2-7; 7 bases are shared with TRBD1. From germline, CDR1 is MDHEN and CDR2 SYDVKM. The junction had 12 bases not matched to a gene; V was cut back by 8 bases and J by 5 bases. CDR3 length equals 14 residues. CDR3 nucleotide sequence: TGTGCCAGCGCCCAAGGGGGCTTCAAACACGAGCAGTACTTC. Encoded protein: CASAQGGFKHEQYF.

The rearrangement links TRBV6-2 or TRBV6-3 to TRBJ1-2; 8 bases match TRBD1. Germline V lookup: CDR1 MNHEY, CDR2 SVGEGT. The CDR3 totals 15 residues. Trimming at V came to 5 bases and at J to 4 bases, leaving 9 bases not matched to a gene. The CDR3 loop reads CASSTWTGRAYGYTF. In DNA form, the CDR3 reads TGTGCCAGCAGTACCTGGACAGGGCGGGCCTATGGCTACACCTTC.

This clone was found a few times. The chain carries TRBV5-1 and TRBJ2-1; a weak D match, TRBD2 (6 bases). V was pared by 5 bases and J by 4 bases, with 22 bases between. The CDR3 has 17 amino acids. Germline CDR1 reads SGHRS; CDR2 reads YFSETQ. The CDR3 nucleotides are TGCGCCAGCAGATCTCGCTCCGAGACTAGTTTTTACAATGAGCAGTTCTTC. Its protein product is CASRSRSETSFYNEQFF.

The gene calls are TRBV7-2 and TRBJ2-5, with TRBD2 matching 8 bases. V dropped 1 base and J dropped 5; count of bases not matched to a gene: 12. Looked up from germline, CDR1 is SGHTA and CDR2 is FQGNSA. The CDR3 length is 17 residues. This chain's CDR3 is CASSLGEGRGGRETQYF. Here the CDR3 DNA reads TGTGCCAGCAGCTTAGGTGAAGGTCGGGGGGGCCGGGAGACCCAGTACTTC.

The J gene is TRBJ1-6, the V gene TRBV4-1, with 7 bases that match TRBD1. CDR3 size: 13 residues. With V trimmed by 5 bases and J by 10 bases, 5 bases remained unmatched. Germline V gene data show CDR1 as MGHRA and CDR2 as YSYEKL. In DNA, the CDR3 is TGCGCCAGCAGCAGGGGGCGCGAGTCACCCCTCCACTTT. It translates to CASSRGRESPLHF.

This clone was detected once. The chain has TRBV28 and TRBJ1-1, with D possibly matching TRBD1 (6 bases). The CDR3 is made up of 16 amino acids. CDR1 MDHEN and CDR2 SYDVKM come from the germline V gene. Deletions cut 7 bases from V and 0 bases from J, with 18 bases between. CDR3 coding DNA: TGTGCCAGCACGAGGGGAGGGGGGCTCATGAACACTGAAGCTTTCTTT. Translating it yields CASTRGGGLMNTEAFF.

The rearrangement joins TRBV20-1 to TRBJ2-7; D gene unclear. Trimming left V 3 bases short and J 2 bases short, with 5 bases between. The CDR3 is made up of 11 amino acids. Germline CDR1 is DFQATT and CDR2 is SNEGSKA (reference sequence). The chain's CDR3 is CSASGPYEQYF. For the CDR3, the DNA is TGCAGTGCTAGCGGTCCCTACGAGCAGTACTTC.

The rearrangement joins TRBV6-6 to TRBJ2-1, with 11 bases aligning to TRBD2. The ends lost 6 bases at V and 6 bases at J; junction bases unmatched: 7. The CDR3 is 15 amino acids. Germline CDR1 is MNHNY and CDR2 is SVGAGI (reference sequence). The DNA for the CDR3 is TGTGCCAGCAGCGATACTAGCGGGAGACTCAATGAGCAGTTCTTC. It yields the protein CASSDTSGRLNEQFF.

The chain combines TRBV29-1 with TRBJ1-5; TRBD1 might be the D (6 bases). V gave up 5 bases and J gave up 4 bases, with 9 bases separating them. Germline V lookup: CDR1 SQVTM, CDR2 ANQGSEA. The CDR3 is 12 residues long. DNA of the CDR3: TGCAGCGTTAGGGACACGAATCAGCCCCAGCATTTT. It codes for CSVRDTNQPQHF.

This chain uses TRBV19 with TRBJ1-2, with 11 bases matching TRBD1. The CDR3 has 15 residues. Germline values: CDR1 LNHDA, CDR2 SQIVND (reference sequence). Trimming took 5 bases from V and 2 from J; bases not matched to a gene: 4. CDR3 protein: CASSPGQGENYGYTF. For the CDR3, the DNA is TGTGCCAGTAGTCCGGGACAGGGGGAGAACTATGGCTACACCTTC. Using reference TRBV19 and TRBJ1-2 for the parts outside the CDR3, the full variable domain is DGGITQSPKYLFRKEGQNVTLSCEQNLNHDAMYWYRQDPGQGLRLIYYSQIVNDFQKGDIAEGYSVSREKKESFPLTVTSAQKNPTAFYLCASSPGQGENYGYTFGSGTRLTVV.

The chain uses TRBV5-4 and TRBJ2-7; 10 nucleotides line up with TRBD1. The CDR3 extends over 14 amino acids. V shed 4 bases and J 6 bases; nucleotides not matched to a gene: 7. CDR1 is SGHNT and CDR2 is YYREEE in the germline V gene (reference sequence). The CDR3 nucleotides read TGTGCCAGCAGCGGACGACAGGGGGCGCGCGAGCAGTACTTC. It encodes CASSGRQGAREQYF.

This clone was detected a few times. The chain joins TRBV7-9 to TRBJ1-1; no clear D. Germline lookup yields CDR1 SEHNR and CDR2 FQNEAQ (reference sequence). The CDR3 contains 15 residues. V lost 7 bases to trimming and J lost 0 bases, with 15 bases between them. In DNA, the CDR3 is TGTGCCAGCATCCGAAAGGACTCGATGAACACTGAAGCTTTCTTT. Residues: CASIRKDSMNTEAFF.

The J gene is TRBJ1-1, the V gene TRBV3-1 (or the pseudogene TRBV3-2); maybe TRBD1 (5 bases). CDR1 is LGHDT and CDR2 is YNNKEL in the germline V gene (reference sequence). This CDR3 comprises 15 residues. Trimming cost V 4 bases and J 4 bases, with 16 bases left between them. This CDR3 reads CASSPFGEGVTEAFF. DNA for the CDR3: TGTGCCAGCAGCCCTTTTGGGGAAGGGGTCACTGAAGCTTTCTTT.

This clone was found many times. The chain uses TRBV19 and TRBJ1-5, with D unclear. This CDR3 has 13 amino acids. Germline loops: CDR1 LNHDA, CDR2 SQIVND (reference sequence). The germline V and J ends were trimmed by 5 bases and 3 bases, with 8 bases remaining between them. CDR3 protein: CASSPQFNQPQHF. CDR3 nucleotides: TGTGCCAGTAGTCCACAGTTCAATCAGCCCCAGCATTTT.

The chain recombines TRBV5-5 with TRBJ1-2, with a possible D match to TRBD1 (6 bases). The CDR3 runs to 16 residues. The V end was cut by 1 base, the J end by 3 bases, with 16 bases between. Germline assignment: CDR1 SGHKS and CDR2 YYEKEE (reference sequence). In nucleotides, the CDR3 is TGTGCCAGCAGCTTGTCTGTGGTAGGGGGAGACTATGGCTACACCTTC. Its translation: CASSLSVVGGDYGYTF.

The chain has TRBV9 and TRBJ2-1; possible D gene TRBD1, 5 bases. Trimming pared 0 bases from V and 6 bases from J, leaving 10 bases between. Looked up from germline, CDR1 is SGDLS and CDR2 is YYNGEE. The CDR3 totals 14 residues. DNA for the CDR3: TGTGCCAGCAGCGTAGGGGGCAGTGTCAATGAGCAGTTCTTC. The encoded protein is CASSVGGSVNEQFF. Using reference TRBV9 and TRBJ2-1 for the parts outside the CDR3, the full variable domain is DSGVTQTPKHLITATGQRVTLRCSPRSGDLSVYWYQQSLDQGLQFLIQYYNGEERAKGNILERFSAQQFPDLHSELNLSSLELGDSALYFCASSVGGSVNEQFFGPGTRLTVL.

The rearrangement joins TRBV3-1 (or the pseudogene TRBV3-2) to TRBJ1-6; D is unclear. The CDR3 sequence is 14 residues long. CDR1 is LGHDT and CDR2 is YNNKEL in the germline V gene (reference sequence). Trimming stripped 6 bases from V and 6 bases from J, with 12 bases between. The CDR3 is CASSLNSFNSPLHF. The CDR3 DNA reads TGTGCCAGCAGTCTGAACAGTTTTAATTCACCCCTCCACTTT.

V is TRBV18 and J is TRBJ2-2; D is ambiguous. Per the germline V gene, CDR1 is KGHSH and CDR2 is LQKENI. The CDR3 consists of 15 residues. V lost 2 bases and J lost 2, with 9 bases in between. The CDR3 protein is CASSPNLRNTGELFF. DNA for the CDR3: TGTGCCAGCTCACCAAACTTGCGTAACACCGGGGAGCTGTTTTTT.

This clone occurred a few times. The CDR3 spells CASSSTGTKSYEQYF. The CDR3 DNA follows: TGTGCCAGCAGCTCGACCGGGACTAAATCCTACGAGCAGTACTTC. V and J are TRBV7-2 and TRBJ2-7; 7 bases align to TRBD2. After removal of 4 bases from V and 1 base from J, the junction contained 7 bases not matched to a gene. The CDR3 totals 15 residues. Germline V lookup: CDR1 SGHTA, CDR2 FQGNSA.

Remarks on this clone: Since a much larger clone is just one base distant, this may be a read error. This chain uses TRBV7-9 with TRBJ2-3, with D possibly matching TRBD2 (6 bases). The CDR3 sequence is 14 residues long. The germline V and J ends were trimmed by 3 bases and 0 bases, with 7 bases remaining between them. In germline, CDR1 is SEHNR, CDR2 FQNEAQ (reference sequence). The CDR3: CASSLEGSTDTQYF. CDR3 coding DNA: TGTGCCAGCAGCTTGGAGGGTAGCACAGATACGCAGTATTTT.

Only a few counts were recorded for this clone. The rearrangement links TRBV28 to TRBJ1-3, with TRBD1 matching 8 bases. In germline, CDR1 is MDHEN, CDR2 SYDVKM. The CDR3 has 19 amino acids. Trimming took 10 bases from V and 1 from J; bases not matched to a gene: 21. CDR3 loop: CATTPHYRQGIRSGNTIYF. In DNA form, the CDR3 reads TGTGCCACCACCCCCCATTATAGACAGGGGATTAGGTCTGGAAACACCATATATTTT.

V is TRBV19 and J is TRBJ2-3; 7 bases are a match to TRBD2. The CDR3 spans 14 residues. The ends lost 3 bases at V and 2 bases at J; junction bases unmatched: 2. Germline CDR1 reads LNHDA; CDR2 reads SQIVND (reference sequence). The CDR3 reads CASSIGTNTDTQYF. Written as DNA, the CDR3 is TGTGCCAGTAGTATCGGGACTAACACAGATACGCAGTATTTT.

The V gene is TRBV12-5, the J gene TRBJ2-7; no clear D. This CDR3 is 15 amino acids long. V shed 6 bases and J shed 4 bases, with 19 bases lying between them. Per the germline V gene, CDR1 is LGHNT and CDR2 is FRNRAP. The CDR3 here is CASGSLRGELYEQYF. CDR3 DNA sequence: TGTGCTAGTGGCTCCTTGAGAGGAGAACTTTACGAGCAGTACTTC.

CDR3: CASSLVQGHGRLFF. In DNA form, the CDR3 reads TGTGCCAGCAGTTTGGTACAGGGGCACGGTAGACTGTTTTTT. The chain combines TRBV28 with TRBJ1-4, with 7 bases fitting TRBD1. Germline CDR1 is MDHEN and CDR2 is SYDVKM. This CDR3 is 14 amino acids long. V was pared by 3 bases and J by 13 bases, with 11 bases of the junction left unmatched.